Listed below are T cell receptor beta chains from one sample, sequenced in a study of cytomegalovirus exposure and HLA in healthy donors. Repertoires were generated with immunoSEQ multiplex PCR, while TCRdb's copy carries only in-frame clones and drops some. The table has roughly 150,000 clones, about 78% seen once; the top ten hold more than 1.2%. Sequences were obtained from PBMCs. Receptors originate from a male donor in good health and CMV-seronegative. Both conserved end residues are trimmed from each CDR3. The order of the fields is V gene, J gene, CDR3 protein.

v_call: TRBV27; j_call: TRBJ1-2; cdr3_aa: ASSIDRAGGYT
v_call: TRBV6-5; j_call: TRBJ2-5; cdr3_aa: ASSSPGGKTQY
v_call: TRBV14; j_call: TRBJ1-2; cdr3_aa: ASSQTGGGYGYT
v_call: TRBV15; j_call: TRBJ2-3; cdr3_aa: ATSRDFRQSTDTQY
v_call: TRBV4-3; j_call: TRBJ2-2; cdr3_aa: ASSQAGVPGELF
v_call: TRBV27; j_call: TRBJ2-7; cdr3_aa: ASSLSAGVRSYEQY
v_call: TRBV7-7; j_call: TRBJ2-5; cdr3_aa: ASRGQGRGETQY
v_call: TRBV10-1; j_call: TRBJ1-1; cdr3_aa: ASSDLSRREGVAF
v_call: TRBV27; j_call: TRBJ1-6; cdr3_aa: ASSARGGNSPLH
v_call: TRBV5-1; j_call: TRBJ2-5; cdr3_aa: ASSDRATQETQY
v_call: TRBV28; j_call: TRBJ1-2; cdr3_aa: ASSPYYYGYT
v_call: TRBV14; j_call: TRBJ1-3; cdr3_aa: ASSLRLNSGNTIY
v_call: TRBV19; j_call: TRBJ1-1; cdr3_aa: ASRDRTGRDTEAF
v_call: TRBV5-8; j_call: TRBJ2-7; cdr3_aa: ASGARGNGVEQY
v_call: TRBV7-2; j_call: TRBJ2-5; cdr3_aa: ASSLETGWGETQY
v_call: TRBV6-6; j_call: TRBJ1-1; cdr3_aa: ASSNAGMAEAF
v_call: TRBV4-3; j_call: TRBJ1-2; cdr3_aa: ASSQELTGTYGYT
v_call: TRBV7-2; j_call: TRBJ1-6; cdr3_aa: ASSLARQGNSPLH
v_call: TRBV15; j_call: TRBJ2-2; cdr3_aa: ATSRDAGEGGELF
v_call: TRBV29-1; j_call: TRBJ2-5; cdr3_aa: SVGGTGGAWETQY
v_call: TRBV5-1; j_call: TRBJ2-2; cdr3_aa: ASSLRGSEGTGELF
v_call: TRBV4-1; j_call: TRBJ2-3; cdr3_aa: ASSQQNTDTQY
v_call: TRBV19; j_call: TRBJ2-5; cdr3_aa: ASSPYLPGGGAVETQY
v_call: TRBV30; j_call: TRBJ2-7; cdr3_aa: AWRGLAGSAGGEQY
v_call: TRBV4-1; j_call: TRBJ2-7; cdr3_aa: ASSPREGTMEQY
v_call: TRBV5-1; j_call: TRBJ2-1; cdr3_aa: ASSLGWSGNYNEQF
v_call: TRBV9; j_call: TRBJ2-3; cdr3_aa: ASSARLAGGGSPPDTQY
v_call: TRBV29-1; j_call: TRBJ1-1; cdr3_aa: SSQGYDTEAF
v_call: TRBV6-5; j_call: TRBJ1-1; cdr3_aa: ASSYSGATEAF
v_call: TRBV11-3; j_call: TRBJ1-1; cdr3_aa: ASSLDRMSQGHLFEAF
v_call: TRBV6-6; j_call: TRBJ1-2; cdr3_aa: ASNSQGTGEST
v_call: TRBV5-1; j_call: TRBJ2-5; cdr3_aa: ASSLSSGRLGETQY
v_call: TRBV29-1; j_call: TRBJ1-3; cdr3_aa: SVAPGSGNTIY
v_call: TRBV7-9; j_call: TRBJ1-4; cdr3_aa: ASSLDGEVEKLF
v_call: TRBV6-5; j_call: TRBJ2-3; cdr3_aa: ASSRPQADTQY
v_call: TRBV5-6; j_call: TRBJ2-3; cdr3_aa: ASSLYTRGTDTQY
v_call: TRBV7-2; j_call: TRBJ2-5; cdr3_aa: ASSLQDRGGETQY
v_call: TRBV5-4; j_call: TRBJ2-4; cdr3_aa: ASSPRGVDIQY
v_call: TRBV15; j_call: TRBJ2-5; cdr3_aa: ATMNRRAETQY
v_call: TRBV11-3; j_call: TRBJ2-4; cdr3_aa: ASSLSGLELAKNIQY
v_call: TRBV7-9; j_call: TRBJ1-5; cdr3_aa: ASSLQGSSNQPQH
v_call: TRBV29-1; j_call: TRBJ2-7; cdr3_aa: SASDRVFTEQY
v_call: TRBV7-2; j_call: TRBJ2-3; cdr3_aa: ASSPGQGADTQY
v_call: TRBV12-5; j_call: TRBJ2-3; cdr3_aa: ASGNSGGITDTQY
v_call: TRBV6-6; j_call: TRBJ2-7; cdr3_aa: ASNGQGYEQY
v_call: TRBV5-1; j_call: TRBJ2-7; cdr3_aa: ASSPGQHYEQY
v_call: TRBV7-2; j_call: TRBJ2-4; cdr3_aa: ASSPGRGEGNIQY
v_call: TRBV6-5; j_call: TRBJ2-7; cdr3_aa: ASSTRRDTSYEQY
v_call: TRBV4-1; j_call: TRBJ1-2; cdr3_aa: ASSRDRPLNYGYT
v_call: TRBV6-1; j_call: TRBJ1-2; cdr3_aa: ASSDRAGVGYT
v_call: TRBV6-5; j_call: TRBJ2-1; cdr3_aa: ASKGAGSSYNEQF
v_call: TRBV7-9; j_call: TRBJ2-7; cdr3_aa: ATKTGNGYEQY
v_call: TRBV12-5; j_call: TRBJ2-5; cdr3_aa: ASGIGLAGVGETQY
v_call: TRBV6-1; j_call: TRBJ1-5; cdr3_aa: ASSEWQGAGQPQH
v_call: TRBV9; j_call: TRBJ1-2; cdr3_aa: ASSATSDRDWNYGYT
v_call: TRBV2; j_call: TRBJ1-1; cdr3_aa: ASSKGSNTEAF
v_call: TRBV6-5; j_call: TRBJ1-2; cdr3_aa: ASSRDKNYGYT
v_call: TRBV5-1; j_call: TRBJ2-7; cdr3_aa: ASRMDSLSYEQY
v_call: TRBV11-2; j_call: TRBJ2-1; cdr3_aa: ASSLGWTGSYNEQF